A single sample is the source of the 22 T cell receptor beta chains below, sequenced in a study of T cells in Graves' hyperthyroidism and ophthalmopathy. The source material, RNA transcripts, was used to amplify TCR beta CDR3 regions. Primed by the HTBI set, a first-round RT-PCR was run on the TCR CDR3. A single record per CDR3 protein comes from TCRdb applying MiXCR to the multiplex PCR reads. Among about 420,000 distinct CDR3 sequences listed, 12% to 15% were seen once. Sequencing was performed on blood. The receptors were sampled from a woman aged 18-29 years with Graves' hyperthyroidism.

This clonotype was seen ten or more times. DNA of the CDR3: TGCAGTGCCCCAAAACCCCCAGGGAGCTACGAGCAGTACTTC. Protein: CSAPKPPGSYEQYF. The chain joins TRBV20-1 to TRBJ2-7, with D perhaps TRBD1 or TRBD2 (5 bases each). Germline V lookup: CDR1 DFQATT, CDR2 SNEGSKA (reference sequence). Trimming stripped 6 bases from V and 3 bases from J, with 18 bases between. The CDR3 loop spans 14 amino acids.

This clonotype showed up just a few times. The V gene is TRBV19, the J gene TRBJ1-5; D ambiguous. Germline CDR1 LNHDA, CDR2 SQIVND (reference sequence). The CDR3 loop spans 14 amino acids. The V and J ends lost 3 bases and 0 bases respectively, with 6 bases between them. CDR3 coding DNA: TGTGCCAGTAGTATTTTTAGTAGCAATCAGCCCCAGCATTTT. This sequence encodes CASSIFSSNQPQHF.

A note on this clonotype: A single base separates this from a much larger clone, so it may be a read error. The chain is built from TRBV30 and TRBJ1-5, with no clear D. The CDR3 covers 13 residues. The germline V gene has CDR1 GTSNPN and CDR2 SVGIG (reference sequence). Here the CDR3 DNA reads TGTGCCCGGAGTGTGGATTTTAGTCAGCCCCAGCATTTT. Encoded protein: CARSVDFSQPQHF.

This clonotype was seen at least ten times. The V and J genes are TRBV6-1 and TRBJ2-5; the D gene is possibly TRBD2 (6 bases). Germline V CDR1 and CDR2: MNHNS, SASEGT. There are 16 residues in the CDR3. The V end was cut by 6 bases, the J end by 1 base, with 18 bases between. For the CDR3, the DNA is TGTGCCAGCAGCCTGAGTAGAGGAGGGACCCAAGAGACCCAGTACTTC. This codes for CASSLSRGGTQETQYF.

The chain couples TRBV3-1 to TRBJ2-3; D may be TRBD1 or TRBD2 (5 bases each). Germline V gene sequence: CDR1 LGHDT, CDR2 YNNKEL (reference sequence). The CDR3 runs 16 residues. V lost 1 base and J 4 bases, leaving 15 bases between the germline ends. The CDR3: CASSQVRGRAADTQYF. The CDR3 DNA reads as TGTGCCAGCAGCCAAGTGAGGGGACGAGCGGCAGATACGCAGTATTTT.

This clonotype was counted many times. J is TRBJ2-7 and V is TRBV20-1, with D possibly matching TRBD1 (6 bases). V was pared by 1 base and J by 3 bases, with 13 bases between. This CDR3 is built from 14 residues. Germline V lookup: CDR1 DFQATT, CDR2 SNEGSKA (reference sequence). CDR3 in amino acids: CSARGDRLSYEQYF. CDR3 coding DNA: TGCAGTGCTAGAGGCGACAGGTTGAGCTACGAGCAGTACTTC.

This clonotype was counted only a few times. This chain links TRBV18 with TRBJ2-1; 10 bases are a match to TRBD2. CDR1 and CDR2 (germline): KGHSH, LQKENI. V lost 1 base, J lost 8 bases, and 5 bases stayed unmatched. CDR3 length equals 15 residues. As DNA, the CDR3 is TGTGCCAGCTCACCACAGCGGGAGGGCCTCGATGAGCAGTTCTTC. It codes for CASSPQREGLDEQFF.

This clonotype occurred a few times. The chain combines TRBV27 with TRBJ1-2; no firm D call. The CDR3 length is 15 residues. V lost 4 bases to trimming and J lost 1 base, with 13 bases between them. The germline V gene encodes CDR1 MNHEY and CDR2 SMNVEV (reference sequence). CDR3 coding DNA: TGTGCCAGCAGTTCCACCCCGGCATTTAACTATGGCTACACCTTC. Translated: CASSSTPAFNYGYTF.

The sample holds many counts of this clonotype. The chain is built from TRBV7-8 and TRBJ1-5; possibly TRBD1 for D (6 bases). The CDR3 spans 18 residues. V lost 1 base, J lost 0 bases, and 16 bases lay in between. Per germline, CDR1 SGHVS and CDR2 FQNEAQ. CDR3 bases: TGTGCCAGCAGCTTAGTGTCTAGGGGGGGCGGTAGCAATCAGCCCCAGCATTTT. This translates into CASSLVSRGGGSNQPQHF.

This clonotype was counted a few times. The chain has TRBV29-1 and TRBJ2-7; 7 nucleotides agree with TRBD1. CDR1 and CDR2 from the germline V gene are SQVTM and ANQGSEA. The trim removed 7 bases at V and 1 base at J, leaving 7 bases unmatched. This CDR3 is built from 13 residues. CDR3 region: CSAVQGLSYEQYF. As DNA, the CDR3 is TGCAGCGCGGTACAGGGGTTGTCCTACGAGCAGTACTTC.

The chain uses TRBV28 and TRBJ2-1, with 8 bases lining up with TRBD2. Germline lookup yields CDR1 MDHEN and CDR2 SYDVKM. After removal of 7 bases from V and 5 bases from J, the junction contained 7 bases not matched to a gene. This CDR3 comprises 14 residues. The CDR3 DNA reads TGTGCCAGCACTGGCGGGAGGAGTGACAATGAGCAGTTCTTC. It yields the protein CASTGGRSDNEQFF. The whole variable domain, remainder taken from reference TRBV28 and TRBJ2-1, is DVKVTQSSRYLVKRTGEKVFLECVQDMDHENMFWYRQDPGLGLRLIYFSYDVKMKEKGDIPEGYSVSREKKERFSLILESASTNQTSMYLCASTGGRSDNEQFFGPGTRLTVL.

A remark on this clonotype: Possible read error: a much larger clone is one base away. The chain uses TRBV6-2 or TRBV6-3 and TRBJ1-2; 7 bases align to TRBD1. This CDR3 has 14 residues. Germline CDR1 and CDR2: MNHEY and SVGEGT. V trimming: 8 bases; J trimming: 4 bases; junction bases outside the gene matches: 10. The CDR3 region has the DNA TGTGCCAGCGGCCCGGGACAGCCTCTCTATGGCTACACCTTC. This gives the protein CASGPGQPLYGYTF.

This clonotype has a handful of counts. This chain links TRBV28 with TRBJ2-2, with D perhaps given as TRBD1 or TRBD2 (6 bases each). Germline V gene sequence: CDR1 MDHEN, CDR2 SYDVKM. This CDR3 contains 17 residues. The V and J ends lost 1 base and 4 bases respectively, with 16 bases between them. The CDR3 sequence is CASSLLRGRGGTGELFF. In DNA form, the CDR3 reads TGTGCCAGCAGTTTATTACGGGGGAGAGGGGGCACCGGGGAGCTGTTTTTT.

The rearrangement links TRBV7-2 to TRBJ1-2, with D uncertain. V lost 3 bases, J lost 8 bases, and 10 bases lay in between. Germline V CDR1 and CDR2: SGHTA, FQGNSA. CDR3 length: 12 residues. This CDR3 is CASSLVRGGYTF. CDR3 DNA sequence: TGTGCCAGCAGCTTGGTCCGAGGGGGCTACACCTTC.

This chain joins TRBV6-1 and TRBJ2-1, with 8 bases lining up with TRBD2. CDR3 length: 15 amino acids. V lost 2 bases and J lost 6; bases outside the gene matches: 6. Germline assignment: CDR1 MNHNS and CDR2 SASEGT. CDR3 nucleotide sequence: TGTGCCAGCAGTGAACAATCGGGAGGGAGCAATGAGCAGTTCTTC. Its translation is CASSEQSGGSNEQFF.

This clonotype was seen at least ten times. J is TRBJ2-3 and V is TRBV3-1, with 11 bases matching TRBD2. This CDR3 spans 17 amino acids. J lost 1 base, V lost 4 bases, and 7 bases had no gene match. The germline V gene encodes CDR1 LGHDT and CDR2 YNNKEL (reference sequence). The CDR3, as DNA: TGTGCCAGCAGCCTGGGGACTAGCGGCCCCCGCACAGATACGCAGTATTTT. Translating gives CASSLGTSGPRTDTQYF.

This clonotype appeared a few times. V and J are TRBV29-1 and TRBJ2-1, with TRBD2 identical over 9 bases. The CDR3 sequence is 14 residues long. Trimming cost V 6 bases and J 6 bases; bases outside gene matches: 9. CDR1 SQVTM and CDR2 ANQGSEA come from the germline V gene. CDR3 residues: CSVAEGLASNEQFF. In DNA, the CDR3 is TGCAGCGTGGCAGAGGGACTAGCAAGCAATGAGCAGTTCTTC.

This clonotype appeared many times. This chain joins TRBV2 and TRBJ2-7; 13 bases are shared with TRBD2. The V gene's germline CDR1 is SNHLY and CDR2 FYNNEI. The CDR3 extends over 18 amino acids. The junction had 12 bases not matched to a gene; V was cut back by 0 bases and J by 7 bases. CDR3 region: CASSEALSGLAGALEQYF. The CDR3 region has the DNA TGTGCCAGCAGTGAAGCGCTAAGTGGACTAGCGGGAGCGCTGGAGCAGTACTTC.

The CDR3 coding sequence is TGCGCCAGCATACGGGACGCAGACACAGATACGCAGTATTTT. It encodes CASIRDADTDTQYF. This chain links TRBV5-1 with TRBJ2-3; either TRBD1 or TRBD2 may fit D (5 bases each). The length of the CDR3 is 14 residues. Trimming cost V 6 bases and J 2 bases, with 13 bases left between them. Germline V lookup: CDR1 SGHRS, CDR2 YFSETQ.

This clonotype was counted many times. This chain connects TRBV27 to TRBJ2-1; 7 bases agree with TRBD2. This CDR3 has 14 residues. Looked up from germline, CDR1 is MNHEY and CDR2 is SMNVEV (reference sequence). Unmatched junction bases numbered 9, after V lost 8 bases and J lost 5 bases. The CDR3 bases are TGTGCCAGCTCATTACCGGGAGGTGACAATGAGCAGTTCTTC. Its translation: CASSLPGGDNEQFF.

This clonotype was found many times. The rearrangement uses TRBV2 and TRBJ2-5, with TRBD2 matching 9 bases. Looked up from germline, CDR1 is SNHLY and CDR2 is FYNNEI. The CDR3 loop spans 14 amino acids. Trimming cost V 8 bases and J 5 bases; bases outside gene matches: 9. CDR3 nucleotide sequence: TGTGCCAGCGCCGGACTAGCGCCCCGGGAGACCCAGTACTTC. Its protein is CASAGLAPRETQYF.

Many counts were recorded for this clonotype. The chain uses TRBV20-1 and TRBJ2-3; D assignment may be TRBD1 or TRBD2 (5 bases each). The germline V gene has CDR1 DFQATT and CDR2 SNEGSKA (reference sequence). The V and J ends lost 7 bases and 5 bases respectively, with 16 bases between them. This CDR3 is 13 amino acids long. The CDR3: CSVCRGDLDTQYF. DNA of the CDR3: TGCAGTGTCTGTAGGGGAGATTTAGATACGCAGTATTTT.